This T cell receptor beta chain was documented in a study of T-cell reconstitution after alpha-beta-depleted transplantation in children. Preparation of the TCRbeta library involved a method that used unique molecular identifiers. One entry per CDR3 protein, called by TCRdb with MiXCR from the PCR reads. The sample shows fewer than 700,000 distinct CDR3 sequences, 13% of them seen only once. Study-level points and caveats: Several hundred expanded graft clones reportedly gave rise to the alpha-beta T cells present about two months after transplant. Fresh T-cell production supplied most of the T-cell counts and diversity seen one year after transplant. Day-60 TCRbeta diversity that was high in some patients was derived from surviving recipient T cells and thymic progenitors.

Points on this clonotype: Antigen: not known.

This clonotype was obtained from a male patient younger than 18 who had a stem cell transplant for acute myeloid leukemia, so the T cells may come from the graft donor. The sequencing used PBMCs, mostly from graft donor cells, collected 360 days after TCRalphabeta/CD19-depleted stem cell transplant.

This chain's CDR3 is CSTWTGGLETQYF. CDR3 bases: TGCAGCACCTGGACAGGGGGCTTGGAGACCCAGTACTTC. This chain joins TRBV29-1 and TRBJ2-5; 11 bases map to TRBD1. The length of the CDR3 is 13 residues. V shed 8 bases and J 5 bases; nucleotides not matched to a gene: 7. CDR1 SQVTM and CDR2 ANQGSEA come from the germline V gene.